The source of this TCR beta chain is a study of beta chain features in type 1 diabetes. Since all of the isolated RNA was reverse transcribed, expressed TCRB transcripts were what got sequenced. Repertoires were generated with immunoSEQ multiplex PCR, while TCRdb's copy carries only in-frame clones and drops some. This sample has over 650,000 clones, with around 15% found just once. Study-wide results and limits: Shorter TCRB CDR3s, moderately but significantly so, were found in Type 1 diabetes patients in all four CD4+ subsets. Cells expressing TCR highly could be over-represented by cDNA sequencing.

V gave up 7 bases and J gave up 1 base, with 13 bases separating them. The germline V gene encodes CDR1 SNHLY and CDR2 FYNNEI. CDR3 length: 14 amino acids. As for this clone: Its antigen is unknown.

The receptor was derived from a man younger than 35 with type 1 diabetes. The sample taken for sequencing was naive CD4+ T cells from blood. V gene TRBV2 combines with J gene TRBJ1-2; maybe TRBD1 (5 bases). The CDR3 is CASNRDSGNYGYTF. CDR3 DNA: TGTGCCAGCAATCGCGACAGCGGTAACTATGGCTACACCTTC.